This T cell receptor beta chain was found in a study of T cells in Graves' hyperthyroidism and ophthalmopathy (dated by TCRdb to about 2019). As for the study more broadly: Peripheral blood was collected at initial diagnosis, before any treatment. To identify TCR V-J signatures that set the groups apart, the researchers used a discovery cohort of 100 patients, made up of 40 to 45 with Graves' ophthalmopathy and some 60 with stable Graves' hyperthyroidism. An independent validation cohort of around 19 hyperthyroidism patients and about 16 patients who later progressed to ophthalmopathy tested prospective prediction of ophthalmopathy. The 100 discovery patients were randomly divided into training and test sets at a 7:3 ratio. In about 6 Graves' hyperthyroidism patients, the study also compared T-cell repertoires from thyroid tissue with T-cell repertoires from blood. After sampling, hyperthyroidism patients received methimazole starting at 30 mg daily, and ophthalmopathy patients received high-dose intravenous methylprednisolone. According to the paper, TCR Vbeta CDR3 sequencing was carried out on about 140 peripheral blood samples, which came from approximately 43 ophthalmopathy, about 75 hyperthyroidism and around 17 progressor patients. Summary of the overall study and its limitations: During validation, the model predicted progression to ophthalmopathy a median of about 6.5 months ahead of onset, with roughly 65% sensitivity and 72% to 80% specificity. A model built on a 13 V-J signature distinguished ophthalmopathy from stable hyperthyroidism, reaching roughly 88% sensitivity and approximately 81% specificity in cross-validation and 80%/75% in testing. Sample size was not statistically predetermined, and investigators were not blinded to group allocation. Blood samples also contained most of the expanded thyroid clonotypes (frequency above 0.001), which suggests that blood repertoires may reflect thyroid immune responses.

Stable Graves' hyperthyroidism was defined as the absence of progression to ophthalmopathy over 18 months of follow-up. Hyperthyroidism patients were newly diagnosed, had a disease duration of under 2 months, and were aged 18 to 65 years. Any patient with an uncontrolled infection, another autoimmune disease, pregnancy or lactation was excluded. Clinical symptoms, serum thyroxine and TRAb, thyroid ultrasound, and orbital computed tomography formed the basis for the diagnoses. PBMCs were isolated from roughly 10 ml of fresh peripheral blood by Ficoll-Paque density gradient centrifugation. Total RNA was extracted with Trizol reagent, and quality was checked on an Agilent 2100 Bioanalyzer. The germline V gene sets CDR1 to SQVTM and CDR2 to ANQGSEA. The CDR3 goes from the cysteine to the phenylalanine over 11 residues. Left in the record is the CDR3 DNA by itself, 33 bases read in frame from the first base. At the junction V is shortened by 4 bases and J by 6 bases, with 10 bases in between.

The TCR beta CDR3 regions were amplified from the RNA transcripts. The first round of RT-PCR for the TCR CDR3 was performed with the HTBI primer set and the Qiagen OneStep RT-PCR kit. Libraries were constructed in a second round of multiplex PCR, after which size selection and purification were carried out. Libraries were sequenced paired-end with 100 bp reads on an Illumina HiSeq2000. Per the authors' processing: Raw data were processed with SOAPnuke, discarding reads with adapters, uncalled bases, mean Phred below 15, or no exact constant-primer or identifier match. COPE v1.2.5 was used to merge high-quality paired reads, and clonotypes were defined as unique nucleotide sequences. Clonotypes were aligned to IMGT TRBV, TRBD and TRBJ reference segments using MiTCR v1.1. The analysis included only V-J combinations with a frequency above 0.0001, which together covered roughly 99% of the repertoires. A TCS score was defined as the ratio between F50 (clonal expansion) and ExV (chaos), using BLOSUM62-based TCRdist between CDR3 peptides within each V-J. Welch's t-statistics and random forest reduced 500 to 650 V-J features to 10 to 15, which were used in a naive Bayes classifier (R e1071). In-frame beta chains were kept once TCRdb had trimmed the public reads at Q25 with fastp and called clones with MiXCR. Here each entry gathers all rows of one CDR3 protein and keeps the most common genes and DNA. In this record, the V and J calls reflect TCRdb's handling and not the investigators' own analysis. Within this sample are approximately 370,000 distinct CDR3 sequences, with approximately 15% of them counted one time only. The ten most abundant clones make up about 33% of the sample.

This clonotype was counted between two and nine times. Its recognized antigen is unknown. Nothing much larger sits one base from this clone, and base qualities are not available. What was sequenced was blood. Recombination joined TRBV29-1 with TRBJ2-7; the D gene is possibly TRBD2, with 5 bases matching. The sequence was collected from a woman aged 30 to 39 with Graves' hyperthyroidism. In nucleotide form, the sequence is TGCAGCGTTGTCGGGCGGGTCGAGCAGTACTTC. Its translation reads: CSVVGRVEQYF.